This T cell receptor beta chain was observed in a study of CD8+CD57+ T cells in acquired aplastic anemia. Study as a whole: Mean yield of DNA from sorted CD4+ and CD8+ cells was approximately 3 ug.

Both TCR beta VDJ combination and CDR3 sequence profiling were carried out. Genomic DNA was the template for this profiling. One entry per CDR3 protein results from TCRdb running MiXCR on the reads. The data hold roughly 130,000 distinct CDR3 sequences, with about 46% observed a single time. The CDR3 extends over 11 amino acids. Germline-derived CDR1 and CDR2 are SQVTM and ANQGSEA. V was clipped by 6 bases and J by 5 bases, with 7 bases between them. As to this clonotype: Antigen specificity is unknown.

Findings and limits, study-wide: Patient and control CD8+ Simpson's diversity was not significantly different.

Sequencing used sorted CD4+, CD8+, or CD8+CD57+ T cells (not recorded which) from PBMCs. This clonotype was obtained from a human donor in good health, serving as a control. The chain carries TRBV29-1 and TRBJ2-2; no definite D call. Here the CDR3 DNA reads TGCAGCGTATCTCGGACCGGGGAGCTGTTTTTT. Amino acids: CSVSRTGELFF.